This entry is about one TCR beta chain. This sample was included in a study of T cell changes during pregnancy in multiple sclerosis. Method: immunoSEQ multiplex PCR; TCRdb's copy keeps in-frame clones and lacks some. The top ten hold approximately 1.2% of the sample, which has around 71,000 clones, approximately 92% seen once. The length of the CDR3 is 14 residues. Germline-derived CDR1 and CDR2 are SGHRS and YFSETQ. V lost 4 bases and J lost 4; bases outside the gene matches: 7. The sequence derives from a female donor with multiple sclerosis, enrolled in a pregnancy study. V is TRBV5-1 and J is TRBJ1-2, with 7 bases that match TRBD1. Here the sequenced sample was peripheral blood, taken in the third trimester of pregnancy. CDR3 residues: CASSGRDSGYGYTF. For the CDR3, the DNA is TGCGCCAGCAGCGGCCGGGACAGCGGCTATGGCTACACCTTC.